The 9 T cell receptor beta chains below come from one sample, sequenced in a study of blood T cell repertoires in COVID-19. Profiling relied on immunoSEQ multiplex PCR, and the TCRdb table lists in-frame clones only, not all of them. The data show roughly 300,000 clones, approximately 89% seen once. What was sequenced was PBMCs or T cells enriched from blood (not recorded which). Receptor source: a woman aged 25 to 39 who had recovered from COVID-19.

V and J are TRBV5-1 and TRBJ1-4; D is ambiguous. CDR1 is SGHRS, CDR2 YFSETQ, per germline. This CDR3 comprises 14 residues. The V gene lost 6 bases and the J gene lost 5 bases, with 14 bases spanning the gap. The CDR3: CASTEDGGNEKLFF. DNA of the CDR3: TGCGCCAGCACCGAGGATGGTGGGAATGAAAAACTGTTTTTT. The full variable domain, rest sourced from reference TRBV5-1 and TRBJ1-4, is KAGVTQTPRYLIKTRGQQVTLSCSPISGHRSVSWYQQTPGQGLQFLFEYFSETQRNKGNFPGRFSGRQFSNSRSEMNVSTLELGDSALYLCASTEDGGNEKLFFGSGTQLSVL.

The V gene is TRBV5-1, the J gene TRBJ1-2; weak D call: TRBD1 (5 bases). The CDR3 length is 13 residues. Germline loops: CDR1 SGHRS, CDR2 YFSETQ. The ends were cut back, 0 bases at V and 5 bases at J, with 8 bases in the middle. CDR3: CASSLEGAYGYTF. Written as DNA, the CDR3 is TGCGCCAGCAGCTTGGAAGGGGCGTATGGCTACACCTTC.

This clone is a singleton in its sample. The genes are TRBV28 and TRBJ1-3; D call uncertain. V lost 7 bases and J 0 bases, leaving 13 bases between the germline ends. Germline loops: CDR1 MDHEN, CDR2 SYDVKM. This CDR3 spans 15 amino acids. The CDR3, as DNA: TGTGCCAGCAACACCAATTACATCTCTGGAAACACCATATATTTT. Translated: CASNTNYISGNTIYF.

CDR3: CASSRGGERNYGYTF. CDR3 DNA: TGTGCCAGCAGCCGGGGGGGGGAGAGAAACTATGGCTACACCTTC. V is TRBV25-1 and J is TRBJ1-2; D perhaps matches TRBD1 (5 bases). Germline V CDR1 and CDR2: MGHDK, SYGVNS. This CDR3 has 15 amino acids. Trimming pared 6 bases from V and 2 bases from J, leaving 16 bases between.

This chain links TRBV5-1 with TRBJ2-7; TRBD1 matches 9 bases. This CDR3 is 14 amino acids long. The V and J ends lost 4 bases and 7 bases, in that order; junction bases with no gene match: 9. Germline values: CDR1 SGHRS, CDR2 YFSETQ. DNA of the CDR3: TGCGCCAGCAGCCCCCGGGACAGGGTGTGGGAGCAGTACTTC. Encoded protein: CASSPRDRVWEQYF.

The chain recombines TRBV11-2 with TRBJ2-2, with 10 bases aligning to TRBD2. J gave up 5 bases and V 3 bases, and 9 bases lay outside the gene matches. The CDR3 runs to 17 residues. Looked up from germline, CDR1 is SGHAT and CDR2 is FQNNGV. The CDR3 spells CASSLSGLAGVTGELFF. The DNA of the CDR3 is TGTGCCAGCAGCTTGTCAGGGCTAGCGGGGGTGACCGGGGAGCTGTTTTTT.

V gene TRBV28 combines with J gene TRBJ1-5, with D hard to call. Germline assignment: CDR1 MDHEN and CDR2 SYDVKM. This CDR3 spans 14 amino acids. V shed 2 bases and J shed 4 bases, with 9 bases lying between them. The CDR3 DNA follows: TGTGCCAGCAGTTTAAAACAGCTTAATCAGCCCCAGCATTTT. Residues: CASSLKQLNQPQHF.

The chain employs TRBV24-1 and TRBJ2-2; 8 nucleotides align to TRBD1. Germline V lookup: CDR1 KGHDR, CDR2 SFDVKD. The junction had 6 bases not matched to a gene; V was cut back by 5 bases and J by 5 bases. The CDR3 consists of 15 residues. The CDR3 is CATSAQGVRTGELFF. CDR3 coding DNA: TGTGCCACCAGTGCACAGGGGGTGCGAACCGGGGAGCTGTTTTTT.

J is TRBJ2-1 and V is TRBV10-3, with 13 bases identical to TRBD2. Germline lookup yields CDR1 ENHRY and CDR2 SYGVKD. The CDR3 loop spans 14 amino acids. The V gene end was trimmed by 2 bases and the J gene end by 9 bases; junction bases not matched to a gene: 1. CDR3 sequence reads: CAISEGLAGAEQFF. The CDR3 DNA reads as TGTGCCATCAGTGAGGGACTAGCGGGAGCTGAGCAGTTCTTC.